The clone carrying this TCR beta chain came up once. The CDR3 is 15 amino acids. Per germline, CDR1 SGHRS and CDR2 YFSETQ. The sample, around 10 milliliters of peripheral blood, was drawn from each donor. The data derive from a study of blood T cells in healthy people across ages. Through a sample-barcoded 5' primer and a J-beta primer mix, a second PCR was run for roughly 7 to 12 cycles. Sequencing of every sample gave 2.5 million or more CDR3-containing paired-end reads. TCRdb called the 5' RACE reads again in MiXCR, with one record for every CDR3 protein. The data contain about 580,000 distinct CDR3 sequences, 40% to 50% of them singletons.

The chain combines TRBV5-1 with TRBJ2-4, with 7 bases identical to TRBD1. The J call is uncertain, as TRBJ2-7 better fits the DNA end. Specimen: blood. The receptor comes from a man older than 75 in good health. The CDR3: CASSLSGTDFYEQYF. CDR3 DNA sequence: TGCGCCAGCAGCTTATCCGGGACAGACTTCTACGAGCAGTACTTC.